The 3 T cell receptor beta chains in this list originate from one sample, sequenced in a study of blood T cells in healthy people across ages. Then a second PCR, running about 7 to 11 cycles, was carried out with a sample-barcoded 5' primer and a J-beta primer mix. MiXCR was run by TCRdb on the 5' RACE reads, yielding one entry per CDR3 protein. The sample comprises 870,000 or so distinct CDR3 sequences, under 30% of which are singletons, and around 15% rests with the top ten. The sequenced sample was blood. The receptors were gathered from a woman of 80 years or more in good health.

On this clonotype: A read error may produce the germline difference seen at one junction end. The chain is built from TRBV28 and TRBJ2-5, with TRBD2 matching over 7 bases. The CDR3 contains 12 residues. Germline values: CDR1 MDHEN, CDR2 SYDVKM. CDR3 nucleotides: TGTGTCAGCAGTTCACCATCTAGCGGACAGTACTTC. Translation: CVSSSPSSGQYF. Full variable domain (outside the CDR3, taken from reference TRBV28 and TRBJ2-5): DVKVTQSSRYLVKRTGEKVFLECVQDMDHENMFWYRQDPGLGLRLIYFSYDVKMKEKGDIPEGYSVSREKKERFSLILESASTNQTSMYLCVSSSPSSGQYFGPGTRLLVL.

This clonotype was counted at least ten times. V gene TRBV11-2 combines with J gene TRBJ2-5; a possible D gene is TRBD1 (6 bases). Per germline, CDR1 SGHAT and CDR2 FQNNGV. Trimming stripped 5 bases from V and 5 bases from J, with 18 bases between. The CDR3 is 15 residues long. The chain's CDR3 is CASSRQPQGTETQYF. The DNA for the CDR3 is TGTGCCAGCAGCCGCCAGCCTCAGGGGACGGAGACCCAGTACTTC.

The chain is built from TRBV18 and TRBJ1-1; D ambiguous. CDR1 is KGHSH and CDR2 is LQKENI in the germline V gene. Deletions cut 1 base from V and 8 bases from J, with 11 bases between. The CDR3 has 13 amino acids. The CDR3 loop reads CASSPHSVQEAFF. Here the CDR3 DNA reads TGTGCCAGCTCACCACACTCGGTACAAGAAGCTTTCTTT.